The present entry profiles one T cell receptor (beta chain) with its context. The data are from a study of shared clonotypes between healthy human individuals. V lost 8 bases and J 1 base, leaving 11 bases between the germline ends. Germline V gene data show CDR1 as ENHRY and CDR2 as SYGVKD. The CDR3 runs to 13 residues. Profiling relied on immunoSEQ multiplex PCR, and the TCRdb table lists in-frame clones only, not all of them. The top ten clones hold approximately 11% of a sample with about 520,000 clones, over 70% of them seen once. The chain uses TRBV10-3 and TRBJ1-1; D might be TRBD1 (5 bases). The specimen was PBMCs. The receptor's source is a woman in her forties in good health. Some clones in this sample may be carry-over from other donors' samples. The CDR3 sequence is CAIGARENTEAFF. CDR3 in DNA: TGTGCCATCGGGGCCCGGGAGAACACTGAAGCTTTCTTT.